The subject of this entry is one T cell receptor beta chain. This receptor's antigen is unknown. There are no base qualities to consult, and no much larger clone falls within one base. The germline V gene gives CDR1 as SGDLS and CDR2 as YYNGEE. V is pared back by 0 bases and J by 5 bases, with 6 bases lying between the germline termini. Its CDR3 holds 12 amino acids, cysteine through phenylalanine. Only the CDR3 DNA is retained, 36 bases long and in frame from the first base. These data belong to a study of blood T cell repertoires in COVID-19 (dated by TCRdb to 2018 to 2021). Regarding the research as a whole: The collaborator samples originated in the United States, Italy and Spain and spanned the acute and convalescent phases of COVID-19. The material from the prospective study consisted of cDNA or gDNA derived from T cells, B-cell-depleted T cells, or PBMCs. The dataset comprised deeply sampled blood TCRbeta repertoires from subjects exposed to, actively infected with, or recovered from COVID-19. The repertoires were released in a freely available public database intended as a resource for research on the immune response to SARS-CoV-2. The samples were drawn from two sources: the first 160 participants of the ongoing ImmuneRACE study, and 1,254 subjects contributed by 6 global collaborators. Nearly every sample came with metadata listing a de-identified subject ID, COVID-19 status, age in years and sex. Where HLA class I and class II types were available, the types were taken from metadata supplied by the sample provider, not from assay-based typing. Overall results and qualifications from the work: The quantity of clinical and demographic metadata differed by source and by participant and was supplied without curation.

Participants in the prospective study were aged about 18 to 95 years, lived in under 30 United States geographic areas, and enrolled through a virtual design. Cohort assignment in the prospective study relied on participant-reported clinical history from a screening survey and a study questionnaire. In the prospective study, whole blood, serum and a nasopharyngeal or oropharyngeal swab were collected from each participant by mobile phlebotomists. Over an approximately 2-month period, participants in the prospective study had the option of providing additional blood draws and questionnaires. Blood samples from the prospective study were shipped frozen or at room temperature prior to DNA extraction. TCRbeta CDR3 regions were amplified from genomic DNA by means of the immunoSEQ Assay, a bias-controlled multiplex PCR. Per the authors' processing: Within the assay, amplification of reference gene primers was used to estimate how many nucleated cells each sample contained. To quantify the absolute abundance of each unique TCRbeta CDR3 rearrangement, sequence reads were collapsed and filtered. For each sample, productive Simpson clonality was calculated as the square root of Simpson's diversity index over productive rearrangements. Not all clones reach the TCRdb copy of this immuneACCESS table, which keeps in-frame sequences only. Checked studies attribute under half of the gap to unresolved V genes and leave the rest unexplained. The D gene and trimming were derived from the DNA, and the V and J assignments and clone size from that table. This sample comprises fewer than 350,000 clones, 90% of them detected only once. Approximately 1.5% of the sample comes from the top ten.

This receptor was obtained from a woman aged 18-35 years with acute COVID-19. The sequenced material came from PBMCs or T cells enriched from blood (not recorded which). The chain was built from TRBV9 and TRBJ2-7, and TRBD1 may be the D gene, going by 5 matching bases. The nucleotides read TGTGCCAGCAGCGTAGCAGGGAACGAGCAGTACTTC. Translated, it reads CASSVAGNEQYF.